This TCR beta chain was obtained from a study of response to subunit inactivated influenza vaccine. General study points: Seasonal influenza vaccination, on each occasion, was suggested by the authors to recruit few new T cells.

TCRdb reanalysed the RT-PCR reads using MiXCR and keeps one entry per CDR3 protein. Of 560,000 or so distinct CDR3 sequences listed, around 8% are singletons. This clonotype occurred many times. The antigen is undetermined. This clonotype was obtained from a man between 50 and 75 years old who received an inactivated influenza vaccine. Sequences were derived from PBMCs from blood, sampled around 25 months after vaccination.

The CDR3 DNA reads TGTGCCAGCAGCCCGGGACAGGGATCAACGCCCCAGCATTTT. Its translation is CASSPGQGSTPQHF. The chain recombines TRBV6-2 or TRBV6-3 with TRBJ1-5; 9 bases agree with TRBD1. The J segment lost 9 bases and the V segment lost 6 bases, leaving 9 bases of the junction unmatched. Germline V gene data show CDR1 as MNHEY and CDR2 as SVGEGT. The CDR3 runs to 14 residues.